This T cell receptor beta chain was captured in a study of CD8 T cells in Susac syndrome. Random hexamers were used to reverse transcribe the RNA input (roughly 0.5 to 1 ug). The method of amplification for TCR beta CDR3 was immunoSEQ multiplex PCR, covering 54 Vbeta and 13 Jbeta. TCRdb reanalysed the immunoSEQ multiplex PCR reads using MiXCR and keeps one entry per CDR3 protein. The table shows roughly 120,000 distinct CDR3 sequences, with roughly 92% occurring only once. Sequencing of TCR beta drew on CD8+ and CD4+ T cells from blood. The TCR originated in a human donor in good health. Sequencing was carried out using CD4+ T cells from PBMCs.

CDR3 sequence: CAWSHLGSTEAFF. The CDR3 nucleotides are TGTGCCTGGAGTCATCTAGGGAGCACTGAAGCTTTCTTT. The rearrangement joins TRBV30 to TRBJ1-1, with unresolved D. Germline loops: CDR1 GTSNPN, CDR2 SVGIG (reference sequence). The CDR3 runs to 13 residues. The V and J ends lost 2 bases and 4 bases respectively, with 11 bases between them.